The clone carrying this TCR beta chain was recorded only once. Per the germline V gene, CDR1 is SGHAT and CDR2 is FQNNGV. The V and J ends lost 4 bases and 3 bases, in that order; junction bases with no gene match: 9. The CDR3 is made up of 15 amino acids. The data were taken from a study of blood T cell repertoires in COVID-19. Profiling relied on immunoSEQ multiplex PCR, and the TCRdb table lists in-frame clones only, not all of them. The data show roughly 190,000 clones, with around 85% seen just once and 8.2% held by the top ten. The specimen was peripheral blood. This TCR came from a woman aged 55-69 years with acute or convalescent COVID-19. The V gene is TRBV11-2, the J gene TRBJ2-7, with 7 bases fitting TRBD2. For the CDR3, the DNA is TGTGCCAGCAGCTCCGAAGGTGGGAGGGACTACGAGCAGTACTTC. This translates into CASSSEGGRDYEQYF.